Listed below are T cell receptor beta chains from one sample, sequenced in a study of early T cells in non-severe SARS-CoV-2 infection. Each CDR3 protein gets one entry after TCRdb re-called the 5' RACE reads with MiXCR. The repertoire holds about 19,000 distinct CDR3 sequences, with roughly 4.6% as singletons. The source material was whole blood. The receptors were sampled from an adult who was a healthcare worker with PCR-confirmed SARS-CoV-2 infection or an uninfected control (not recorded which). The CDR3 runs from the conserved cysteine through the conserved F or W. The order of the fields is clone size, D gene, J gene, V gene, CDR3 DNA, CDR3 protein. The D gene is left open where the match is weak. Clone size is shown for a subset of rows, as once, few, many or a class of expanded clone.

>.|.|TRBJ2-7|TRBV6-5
TGTGCCAGCAGTAAGAGCATGAGTTCCGAGCAGTACTTC
CASSKSMSSEQYF
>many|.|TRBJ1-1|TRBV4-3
TGCGCCAGCAGCTTGCGGGGGCGCGACACTGAAGCTTTCTTT
CASSLRGRDTEAFF
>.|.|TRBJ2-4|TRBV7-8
TGTGCCAGCAGCTTATCCAAAAACATTCAGTACTTC
CASSLSKNIQYF
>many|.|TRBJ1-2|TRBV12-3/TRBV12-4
TGTGCCAGCAGGCAGGGAATCGGCTGGAGTGGCTACACCTTC
CASRQGIGWSGYTF
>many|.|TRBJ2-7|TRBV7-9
TGTGCCAGCAGCTTAGTTGGCAGGTACGAGCAGTACTTC
CASSLVGRYEQYF
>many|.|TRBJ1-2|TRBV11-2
TGTGCCAGCAGCTTGACTACAGCGATCTATGGCTACACCTTC
CASSLTTAIYGYTF
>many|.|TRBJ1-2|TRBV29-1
TGCAGCGTTTGGGAACAGGGTTATGGCTACACCTTC
CSVWEQGYGYTF
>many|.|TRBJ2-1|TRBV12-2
TGTGCAAGTCGCTTGGGGGTCGAGCTAGCGAATCACAATGAGCAGTTCTTC
CASRLGVELANHNEQFF
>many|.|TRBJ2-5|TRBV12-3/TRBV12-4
TGTGCCAGCAGTCCCTCGCCCAGGGCAGAGACCCAGTACTTC
CASSPSPRAETQYF
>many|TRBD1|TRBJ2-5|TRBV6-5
TGTGCCAGCAGTTACTGGGCCCGGACAGGGAGACCGAAGACCCAGTACTTC
CASSYWARTGRPKTQYF
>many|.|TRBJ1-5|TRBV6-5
TGTGCCAGCAGACCTGACGGGGGCGGGAATCAGCCCCAGCATTTT
CASRPDGGGNQPQHF
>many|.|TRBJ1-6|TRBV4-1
TGCGCCAGCAGCCACCGGGACACTTTCTATAATTCACCCCTCCACTTT
CASSHRDTFYNSPLHF
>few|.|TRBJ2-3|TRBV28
TGTGCCAGCAGTTTGGGACCGCCAGATACGCAGTATTTT
CASSLGPPDTQYF
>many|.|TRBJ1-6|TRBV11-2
TGTGCCAGCAGCCCCCGTGCAGGGGAAAATTCACCCCTCCACTTT
CASSPRAGENSPLHF
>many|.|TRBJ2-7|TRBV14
TGTGCCAGCAGCCGAAGTGAAGCAGGGAGACCCTACGAGCAGTACTTC
CASSRSEAGRPYEQYF
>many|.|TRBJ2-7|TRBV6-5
TGTGCCAGCTATCGGGGACCGAAGTTCTCCTACGAGCAGTACTTC
CASYRGPKFSYEQYF
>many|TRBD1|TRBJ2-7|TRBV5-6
TGTGCCAGCAGCCGGGGACAGTCAGTCTACGAGCAGTACTTC
CASSRGQSVYEQYF
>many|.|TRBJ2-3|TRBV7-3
TGTGCCAGCAGCCCGGCCGGAAGTCGATCAGATACGCAGTATTTT
CASSPAGSRSDTQYF
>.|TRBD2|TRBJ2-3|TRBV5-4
TGTGCCAGCAGCCCCCGGGGGGGCCGCTTTACAGATACGCAGTATTTT
CASSPRGGRFTDTQYF
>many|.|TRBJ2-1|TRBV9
TGTGCCAGCAGCGGCCTGGGCAATGAGCAGTTCTTC
CASSGLGNEQFF
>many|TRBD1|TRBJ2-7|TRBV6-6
TGTGCCAGCAGTTACTCCCGGGACAGTACGTACGAGCAGTACTTC
CASSYSRDSTYEQYF
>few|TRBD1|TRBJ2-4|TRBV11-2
TGTGCCAGCAGCTTAGATTCAGGGGGCCGGGCCATTCAGTACTTC
CASSLDSGGRAIQYF
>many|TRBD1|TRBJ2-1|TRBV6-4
TGTGCCAGCAGTACGGGACAGGACAATGAGCAGTTCTTC
CASSTGQDNEQFF
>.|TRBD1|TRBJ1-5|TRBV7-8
TGTGCCAGCAGCCCCGGACAGGGTAGGGGCAATCAGCCCCAGCATTTT
CASSPGQGRGNQPQHF
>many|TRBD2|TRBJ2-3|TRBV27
TGTGCCAGCAGTTTACTAGTAGCGGGCTTCACAGATACGCAGTATTTT
CASSLLVAGFTDTQYF
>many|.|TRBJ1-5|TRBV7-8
TGTGCCAGCAGCCTAGGACGGTCGGCGGGTCAGCCCCAGCATTTT
CASSLGRSAGQPQHF
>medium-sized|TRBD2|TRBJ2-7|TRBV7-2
TGTGCCAGCAGGATAGCGGGGGCCGTACGTCCCTACTTC
CASRIAGAVRPYF